This TCR beta chain was captured by sequencing in a study of response to subunit inactivated influenza vaccine. Overall study findings and caveats: Researchers suggested that each seasonal influenza vaccination recruits few new T cells.

This CDR3 contains 18 residues. Unmatched junction bases numbered 16, after V lost 4 bases and J lost 8 bases. The germline V gene encodes CDR1 SGHRS and CDR2 YFSETQ. Each CDR3 protein gets one entry after TCRdb re-called the RT-PCR reads with MiXCR. This sample has hundreds of thousands of distinct CDR3 sequences, with 15% to 18% found just once. This clonotype has more than one count but fewer than ten. Its antigen is currently unknown. The chain uses TRBV5-1 and TRBJ2-3, with 13 bases fitting TRBD2. The receptor was isolated from a man aged 45-65 years who received an inactivated influenza vaccine. The sample in question was PBMCs from blood, obtained roughly 13 days after vaccination. The CDR3 reads CASSPTSGGHPQWGTQYF. The CDR3 DNA follows: TGCGCCAGCAGCCCGACTAGCGGGGGGCACCCCCAATGGGGTACGCAGTATTTT.